This T cell receptor beta chain was observed in a study of shared clonotypes between healthy human individuals. Generated by immunoSEQ multiplex PCR, the TCRdb table keeps only in-frame clones and is missing some. The table lists millions of clones, about 95% of them singletons. V lost 2 bases, J lost 5 bases, and 7 bases lay in between. The length of the CDR3 is 12 residues. The chain uses TRBV5-3 and TRBJ2-5, with unresolved D. TRBV5-3 is classed as an ORF, of uncertain function. The receptor's source is a man in his late teens or twenties in good health. Material: naive CD4+ T cells sorted from blood. Described subset: CD45RA+ positively selected. The CDR3 spells CARSFRGETQYF. In DNA form, the CDR3 reads TGTGCCAGAAGCTTTCGTGGGGAGACCCAGTACTTC.